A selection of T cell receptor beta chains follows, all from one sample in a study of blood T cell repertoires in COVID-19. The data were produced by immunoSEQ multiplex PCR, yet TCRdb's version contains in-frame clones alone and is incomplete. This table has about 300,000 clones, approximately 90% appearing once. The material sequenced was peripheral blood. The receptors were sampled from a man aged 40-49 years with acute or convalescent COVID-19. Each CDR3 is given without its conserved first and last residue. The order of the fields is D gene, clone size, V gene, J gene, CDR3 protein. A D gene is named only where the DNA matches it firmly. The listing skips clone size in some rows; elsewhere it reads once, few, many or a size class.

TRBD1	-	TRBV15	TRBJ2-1	ATGPGTGRNEQF
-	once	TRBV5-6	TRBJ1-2	ASSLGASLNYGYT
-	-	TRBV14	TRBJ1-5	ASSQVQRAGAWGPQH
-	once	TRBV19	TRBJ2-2	ASSTYKQGTGELF
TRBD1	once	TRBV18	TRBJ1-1	ASSPRQGFHTEAF
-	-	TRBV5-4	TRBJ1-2	ASSLDGALSYGYT
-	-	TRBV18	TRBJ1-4	ASSRGFNEKLF
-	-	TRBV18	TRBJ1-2	ASSSTANYGYT
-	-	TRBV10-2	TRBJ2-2	ASSPQVTGELF
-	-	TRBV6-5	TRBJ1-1	AARKLEDTEAF
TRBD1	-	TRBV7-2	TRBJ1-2	ASATGGRIYGYT
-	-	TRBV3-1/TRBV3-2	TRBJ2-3	ASSLLFDTQY
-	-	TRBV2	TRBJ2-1	ASHGTGPHREQF
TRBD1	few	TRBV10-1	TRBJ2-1	ASRGQGGEQF
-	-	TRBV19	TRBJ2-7	ASSATASRGDYEQY
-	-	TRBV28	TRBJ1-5	ASSLRQARQPQH
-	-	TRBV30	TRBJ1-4	AWSAGYGNEKLF
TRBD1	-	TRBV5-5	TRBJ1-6	ASSRQGAYNSPLH
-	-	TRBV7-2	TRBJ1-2	ASSLAWGDGYT
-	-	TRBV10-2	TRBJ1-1	ASSVDSFIEAF
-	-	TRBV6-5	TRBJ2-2	ASSYSSTGTGELF
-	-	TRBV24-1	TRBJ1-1	ATREGRDAF